Shown below are 3 T cell receptor beta chains from a single sample sequenced in a study of tumor-infiltrating lymphocytes in oesophageal squamous cell carcinoma. TCRdb called the PCR reads again in MiXCR, with one record for every CDR3 protein. There are 10,000 to 15,000 distinct CDR3 sequences in the sample; about 54% occur only once, and over 30% lies in the top ten. Sample: esophageal tumor tissue. The origin of the receptors is a female donor with esophageal squamous cell carcinoma.

This sequence joins TRBV27 and TRBJ2-7, with TRBD1 identical over 9 bases. Germline loops: CDR1 MNHEY, CDR2 SMNVEV (reference sequence). There are 15 residues in the CDR3. V was clipped by 6 bases and J by 5 bases; unmatched bases: 11. This CDR3 is CASRPGQGRVHEQYF. Written as DNA, the CDR3 is TGTGCCAGCAGACCGGGACAGGGTAGGGTGCACGAGCAGTACTTC.

The V and J genes are TRBV7-2 and TRBJ1-1; 9 bases align to TRBD1. CDR3 length: 16 residues. Germline CDR1 reads SGHTA; CDR2 reads FQGNSA. Trimming cost V 3 bases and J 0 bases; bases outside gene matches: 5. CDR3 in DNA: TGTGCCAGCAGCTTCGGGGGACAGGGATTGAACACTGAAGCTTTCTTT. Amino acids: CASSFGGQGLNTEAFF.

The rearrangement joins TRBV7-2 to TRBJ2-3; D is unresolved. Germline V lookup: CDR1 SGHTA, CDR2 FQGNSA. CDR3 length: 15 residues. Between the trimmed V and J ends, which lost 5 bases and 0 bases, there was a span of 12 bases. As DNA, the CDR3 is TGTGCCAGCAGCGCGGTTCTGGTGAGCACAGATACGCAGTATTTT. Protein sequence: CASSAVLVSTDTQYF.